The clone carrying this TCR beta chain was recorded many times. Its specificity is unknown. Distinct nucleotide sequences in the sample also encode this CDR3. Germline values: CDR1 SGHRS, CDR2 YFSETQ. This CDR3 is built from 15 residues. Trimming cost V 2 bases and J 4 bases; bases outside gene matches: 5. Memory CD4+ cells were the fraction left after CD45RA+ naive selection. The sample originates from a study of shared clonotypes between healthy human individuals. The deep-level immunoSEQ assay was used. Sequencing was performed with immunoSEQ multiplex PCR; in TCRdb, only in-frame clones are kept and a portion is missing. Of roughly 700,000 clones in the sample, around 67% are singletons; the top ten hold 1.5% to 2%. Study results and limitations: There were few donors, and this limited the genetic and exposure-history diversity represented.

This TCR was sampled from a woman aged 25 to 39 in good health. The rearrangement links TRBV5-1 to TRBJ2-7; TRBD2 matches 11 bases. The sample consisted of memory CD4+ T cells sorted from blood. Subset defined: CD45RA-negative fraction. The CDR3 coding sequence is TGCGCCAGCAGCTTAGGACTAGCGGGCGCTTACGAGCAGTACTTC. Its protein is CASSLGLAGAYEQYF.